The rows below give T cell receptor beta chains drawn from one sample of a study of CD8+ T cells in alopecia areata. Profiled with immunoSEQ multiplex PCR; TCRdb holds only in-frame clones, not every one. Of roughly 110,000 clones detected, roughly 89% appear once; the ten largest clones hold roughly a quarter. The specimen comprised CD8+ T cells sorted from blood, sampled at week 24, from a patient treated with tofacitinib. The receptors were gathered from a human donor with alopecia areata. The CDR3 runs from the conserved cysteine through the conserved F or W. The D gene is left open where the match is weak. Expanded clones are given a class, and other clones once, few, many or no size at all.

CDR3nt: TGTGCCAGTAGTATGGCTAGCGGTTTAGAGCAGTTCTTC
CDR3aa: CASSMASGLEQFF
abundance: once
j_gene: TRBJ2-1
d_gene: TRBD2
v_gene: TRBV19

CDR3nt: TGCGCCAGCAGCCGGGGAGGGGAAGCTAACTATGGCTACACCTTC
CDR3aa: CASSRGGEANYGYTF
abundance: NA
j_gene: TRBJ1-2
d_gene: NA
v_gene: TRBV4-1

CDR3nt: TGTGCCAGTGGGGCGGAGCGGGGTGGCACAGATACGCAGTATTTT
CDR3aa: CASGAERGGTDTQYF
abundance: few
j_gene: TRBJ2-3
d_gene: TRBD2
v_gene: TRBV2

CDR3nt: TGTGCCAGCAGCTTCTCGCCCGTAGAGACCCAGTACTTC
CDR3aa: CASSFSPVETQYF
abundance: NA
j_gene: TRBJ2-5
d_gene: NA
v_gene: TRBV7-9

CDR3nt: TGTGCCAGCTCACCAAAAGGTCCACCTCAGGACCCCCGAGAGCAGTTCTTC
CDR3aa: CASSPKGPPQDPREQFF
abundance: NA
j_gene: TRBJ2-1
d_gene: NA
v_gene: TRBV18

CDR3nt: TGTGCCACCATACCGTCAATTAGGCGAGGCGCATATAATTCACCCCTCCACTTT
CDR3aa: CATIPSIRRGAYNSPLHF
abundance: NA
j_gene: TRBJ1-6
d_gene: NA
v_gene: TRBV2

CDR3nt: TGTGCCAGCAGACATAGCGGGTTTAGCACAGATACGCAGTATTTT
CDR3aa: CASRHSGFSTDTQYF
abundance: NA
j_gene: TRBJ2-3
d_gene: TRBD2
v_gene: TRBV11-2

CDR3nt: TGTGCCAGCAGCCCCGGGACAGGGGTCCACGAGCAGTACTTC
CDR3aa: CASSPGTGVHEQYF
abundance: NA
j_gene: TRBJ2-7
d_gene: TRBD1
v_gene: TRBV5-6

CDR3nt: TGTGCCAGCAGCTTAGGGGCAGGCTACGAGCAGTACTTC
CDR3aa: CASSLGAGYEQYF
abundance: NA
j_gene: TRBJ2-7
d_gene: NA
v_gene: TRBV11-2

CDR3nt: TGTGCCAGCAGCTTGGGGCAGGGGCACTCCTACGAGCAGTACTTC
CDR3aa: CASSLGQGHSYEQYF
abundance: NA
j_gene: TRBJ2-7
d_gene: NA
v_gene: TRBV5-6

CDR3nt: TGTGCCATCAGCCCGGGACTAGCGGGGAACACCGGGGAGCTGTTTTTT
CDR3aa: CAISPGLAGNTGELFF
abundance: few
j_gene: TRBJ2-2
d_gene: TRBD2
v_gene: TRBV10-3

CDR3nt: TGTGCCAGTAGTATAGACAGATACACTGAAGCTTTCTTT
CDR3aa: CASSIDRYTEAFF
abundance: NA
j_gene: TRBJ1-1
d_gene: NA
v_gene: TRBV19

CDR3nt: TGTGCCAGCAGCTCCGGGACAGGGGTGAAGCAGTACTTC
CDR3aa: CASSSGTGVKQYF
abundance: NA
j_gene: TRBJ2-7
d_gene: TRBD1
v_gene: TRBV27

CDR3nt: TGTGCCAGCAGCTTAGTCGGCATCAAGCTGTTTTTT
CDR3aa: CASSLVGIKLFF
abundance: NA
j_gene: TRBJ2-2
d_gene: NA
v_gene: TRBV11-3

CDR3nt: TGTGCCAGCAGCTCGGGACTAGGTGGCACAGATACGCAGTATTTT
CDR3aa: CASSSGLGGTDTQYF
abundance: NA
j_gene: TRBJ2-3
d_gene: TRBD2
v_gene: TRBV7-6

CDR3nt: TGTGCCAGCAGCTTAGCTAGGGGACTCACCGCCCACGAGCAGTACTTC
CDR3aa: CASSLARGLTAHEQYF
abundance: NA
j_gene: TRBJ2-7
d_gene: NA
v_gene: TRBV7-6

CDR3nt: TGCGCCAGCAGCCAAGATCGGTCTCCTAGCGGGGGTGTTCAAGAGACCCAGTACTTC
CDR3aa: CASSQDRSPSGGVQETQYF
abundance: NA
j_gene: TRBJ2-5
d_gene: TRBD2
v_gene: TRBV4-1

CDR3nt: TGCGCCAGCAGCCAAGATCAGGGCAGGGTGTACGAGCAGTACTTC
CDR3aa: CASSQDQGRVYEQYF
abundance: NA
j_gene: TRBJ2-7
d_gene: NA
v_gene: TRBV4-3

CDR3nt: TGCGCCAGCAGCCAAGGGACAGGGCAACTCTACGAGCAGTACTTC
CDR3aa: CASSQGTGQLYEQYF
abundance: NA
j_gene: TRBJ2-7
d_gene: TRBD1
v_gene: TRBV4-1

CDR3nt: TGTGCCAGCAGCTCTACTAGCGGGGGGAATCCCCAAGAGACCCAGTACTTC
CDR3aa: CASSSTSGGNPQETQYF
abundance: NA
j_gene: TRBJ2-5
d_gene: TRBD2
v_gene: TRBV7-8

CDR3nt: TGTGCCAGCAGTTACTCGGGGACACGCGAGCAGTACTTC
CDR3aa: CASSYSGTREQYF
abundance: once
j_gene: TRBJ2-7
d_gene: NA
v_gene: TRBV6-5

CDR3nt: TGTGCCAGTAGTCTCACAGGGGGCCTGCGCGAGCAGTACTTC
CDR3aa: CASSLTGGLREQYF
abundance: NA
j_gene: TRBJ2-7
d_gene: TRBD1
v_gene: TRBV19

CDR3nt: TGTGCCAGCAGCTTGATGGGGGACTGGGATGAGCAGTTCTTC
CDR3aa: CASSLMGDWDEQFF
abundance: NA
j_gene: TRBJ2-1
d_gene: NA
v_gene: TRBV11-2

CDR3nt: TGTGCCAGCAGTGACCTTGCAACTAATGAAAAACTGTTTTTT
CDR3aa: CASSDLATNEKLFF
abundance: NA
j_gene: TRBJ1-4
d_gene: NA
v_gene: TRBV2

CDR3nt: TGTGCCAGCAGCTTGAGCAGGGGCGATATTCCCAATCAGCCCCAGCATTTT
CDR3aa: CASSLSRGDIPNQPQHF
abundance: NA
j_gene: TRBJ1-5
d_gene: NA
v_gene: TRBV7-6

CDR3nt: TGTGCCAGCAGCTTAATACTAGCGGGGGGGCCCCAAGAGACCCAGTACTTC
CDR3aa: CASSLILAGGPQETQYF
abundance: NA
j_gene: TRBJ2-5
d_gene: TRBD2
v_gene: TRBV7-2

CDR3nt: TGTGCCAGCAGCTTCCCCCGAACCGGTTCACCCCTCCACTTT
CDR3aa: CASSFPRTGSPLHF
abundance: NA
j_gene: TRBJ1-6
d_gene: NA
v_gene: TRBV7-2

CDR3nt: TGCGCCAGCAGTGAGTCGACAGGGGGCCGTGGCTACACCTTC
CDR3aa: CASSESTGGRGYTF
abundance: once
j_gene: TRBJ1-2
d_gene: TRBD1
v_gene: TRBV10-2

CDR3nt: TGTGCCAGTATGGGAGGGGGCACTGAAGCTTTCTTT
CDR3aa: CASMGGGTEAFF
abundance: NA
j_gene: TRBJ1-1
d_gene: NA
v_gene: TRBV19

CDR3nt: TGCGCCAGCAGCCAAGAGGGGCTCCCGGGGGGAGACCTCTACAATGAGCAGTTCTTC
CDR3aa: CASSQEGLPGGDLYNEQFF
abundance: few
j_gene: TRBJ2-1
d_gene: TRBD2
v_gene: TRBV4-1

CDR3nt: TGTGCCACCAGCAGAGGATTCCGGGGGAGCATGGATGGCTACACCTTC
CDR3aa: CATSRGFRGSMDGYTF
abundance: NA
j_gene: TRBJ1-2
d_gene: NA
v_gene: TRBV15

CDR3nt: TGTGCCAGCAGCCTAGGCCGGGGGACAGGTTCACCCCAGCATTTT
CDR3aa: CASSLGRGTGSPQHF
abundance: NA
j_gene: TRBJ1-5
d_gene: TRBD1
v_gene: TRBV7-9

CDR3nt: TGTGCTAGTGGTTTGGTAAGGAATGAGCAGTTCTTC
CDR3aa: CASGLVRNEQFF
abundance: NA
j_gene: TRBJ2-1
d_gene: NA
v_gene: TRBV12-5

CDR3nt: TGTGCCAGCAGCCTAAAAGACAGGGGGTTCACCTACGAGCAGTACTTC
CDR3aa: CASSLKDRGFTYEQYF
abundance: few
j_gene: TRBJ2-7
d_gene: TRBD1
v_gene: TRBV6-7

CDR3nt: TGCGCCAGCAGCTTGGAGGGAAAAGGGAACTACGAGCAGTACTTC
CDR3aa: CASSLEGKGNYEQYF
abundance: NA
j_gene: TRBJ2-7
d_gene: NA
v_gene: TRBV5-1

CDR3nt: TGTGCCAGTAGTGCCCCGGGACAGGGGATCGCAGATACGCAGTATTTT
CDR3aa: CASSAPGQGIADTQYF
abundance: NA
j_gene: TRBJ2-3
d_gene: TRBD1
v_gene: TRBV19

CDR3nt: TGTGCCAGCAGCCAAGATATTGAGCATTACAAGAATAACTATGGCTACACCTTC
CDR3aa: CASSQDIEHYKNNYGYTF
abundance: NA
j_gene: TRBJ1-2
d_gene: NA
v_gene: TRBV4-2

CDR3nt: TGTGCCAGCTCCGGGACGCCCGCCGAAGCTTTCTTT
CDR3aa: CASSGTPAEAFF
abundance: NA
j_gene: TRBJ1-1
d_gene: NA
v_gene: TRBV2